Shown below are 24 T cell receptor beta chains from a single sample sequenced in a study of technical replicates of blood from a few donors. Only in-frame clones appear in the TCRdb table, and some are missing; sequencing was by immunoSEQ multiplex PCR. The table shows under 85,000 clones, with around 87% occurring only once. The source material was PBMCs. Receptors originate from a human donor in good health. Some clones in this sample may be carry-over from other donors' samples.

The chain links TRBV13 to TRBJ2-7, with a possible D match to TRBD2 (5 bases). Germline CDR1 and CDR2: PRHDT and FYEKMQ (reference sequence). The CDR3 loop spans 12 amino acids. V was pared by 2 bases and J by 5 bases, with 7 bases between. Here the CDR3 reads CASSLRGHEQYF. For the CDR3, the DNA is TGTGCCAGCAGCTTACGAGGGCACGAGCAGTACTTC.

The J gene is TRBJ2-2, the V gene TRBV10-3, with TRBD1 matching over 8 bases. Germline values: CDR1 ENHRY, CDR2 SYGVKD. CDR3 length: 14 amino acids. With V trimmed by 5 bases and J by 6 bases, 5 bases remained unmatched. The CDR3 spells CAISKDRAPGELFF. For the CDR3, the DNA is TGTGCCATCAGTAAGGACAGGGCCCCCGGGGAGCTGTTTTTT.

In its sample, this clone was seen once. V usage is TRBV6-5 and J usage is TRBJ1-6; 8 bases are shared with TRBD1. Germline-derived CDR1 and CDR2 are MNHEY and SVGAGI. V was pared by 6 bases and J by 6 bases, with 4 bases of the junction left unmatched. The length of the CDR3 is 14 residues. As DNA, the CDR3 is TGTGCCAGCAGAGCTCAGGGGGCTAATTCACCCCTCCACTTT. Its protein product is CASRAQGANSPLHF.

J is TRBJ1-4 and V is TRBV4-3, with 7 bases identical to TRBD1. Germline V gene lookup returns CDR1 LGHNA and CDR2 YSLEER. With 2 bases clipped from V and 6 bases from J, the junction kept 9 bases outside the gene matches. The CDR3 is made up of 16 amino acids. CDR3 residues: CASSQSSGTAYEKLFF. CDR3 bases: TGCGCCAGCAGCCAATCCTCGGGGACAGCGTATGAAAAACTGTTTTTT.

This chain connects TRBV4-3 to TRBJ1-4; 7 bases map to TRBD1. The CDR3 spans 14 residues. The germline V gene encodes CDR1 LGHNA and CDR2 YSLEER. Germline trimming cut 4 bases from V and 5 bases from J; bases unmatched to any gene: 4. The CDR3 here is CASSPDRRNEKLFF. CDR3 sequence (DNA): TGCGCCAGCAGCCCGGACAGGAGGAATGAAAAACTGTTTTTT.

The CDR3 DNA reads TGTGCCAGCAGCTCCCCTTACGGTAACACCGGGGAGCTGTTTTTT. Its translation: CASSSPYGNTGELFF. This chain uses TRBV7-6 with TRBJ2-2; D uncertain. V lost 4 bases and J 2 bases, leaving 11 bases between the germline ends. Looked up from germline, CDR1 is SGHVS and CDR2 is FNYEAQ. This CDR3 region has 15 residues. Looking up the rest from reference TRBV7-6 and TRBJ2-2 gives the full variable domain: GAGVSQSPRYKVTKRGQDVALRCDPISGHVSLYWYRQALGQGPEFLTYFNYEAQQDKSGLPNDRFSAERPEGSISTLTIQRTEQRDSAMYRCASSSPYGNTGELFFGEGSRLTVL.

The gene calls are TRBV5-1 and TRBJ2-1; 12 nucleotides match TRBD2. The germline V gene has CDR1 SGHRS and CDR2 YFSETQ. The length of the CDR3 is 18 residues. V was clipped by 4 bases and J by 6 bases; unmatched bases: 14. CDR3 amino acids: CASSHRTSGALGRNEQFF. Here the CDR3 DNA reads TGCGCCAGCAGCCATAGGACTAGCGGGGCCTTGGGTCGCAATGAGCAGTTCTTC.

The genes are TRBV6-1 and TRBJ2-3; 8 positions match TRBD2. The junction had 5 bases not matched to a gene; V was cut back by 6 bases and J by 0 bases. The CDR3 is 15 residues long. Germline V gene sequence: CDR1 MNHNS, CDR2 SASEGT. CDR3 in DNA: TGTGCCAGCAGACGGGGGGGCCCCAGCACAGATACGCAGTATTTT. Protein: CASRRGGPSTDTQYF.

On this clone itself: At one end, the junction sequence differs from germline, possibly due to a read error. V and J are TRBV7-9 and TRBJ2-3, with 12 bases that match TRBD2. The CDR3 has 15 residues. CDR1 is SEHNR and CDR2 is FQNEAQ in the germline V gene (reference sequence). CDR3 sequence: CASSLAGGQADTQYF. CDR3 coding DNA: TGTGCCAGCAGCCTAGCGGGGGGGCAGGCAGATACGCAGTATTTT.

The gene calls are TRBV11-3 and TRBJ2-5; weak D call: TRBD1 (7 bases). The CDR3 length is 18 residues. The V and J ends lost 1 base and 5 bases respectively, with 23 bases between them. In germline, CDR1 is SGHNT, CDR2 YENEEA. Here the CDR3 reads CASSLGSPRGALGETQYF. Here the CDR3 DNA reads TGTGCCAGCAGCTTAGGAAGCCCCAGGGGGGCTTTGGGGGAGACCCAGTACTTC. Looking up the rest from reference TRBV11-3 and TRBJ2-5 gives the full variable domain: EAGVVQSPRYKIIEKKQPVAFWCNPISGHNTLYWYLQNLGQGPELLIRYENEEAVDDSQLPKDRFSAERLKGVDSTLKIQPAELGDSAVYLCASSLGSPRGALGETQYFGPGTRLLVL.

This clone was detected only a few times. The chain links TRBV18 to TRBJ2-3; no reliable D call. Germline lookup yields CDR1 KGHSH and CDR2 LQKENI. CDR3 length: 13 amino acids. Deletions cut 4 bases from V and 0 bases from J, with 5 bases between. DNA of the CDR3: TGTGCCAGCTCACTAGCTAGCACAGATACGCAGTATTTT. Translated, it gives CASSLASTDTQYF.

CDR3 residues: CASSLAGRGETQYF. CDR3 nucleotide sequence: TGCGCCAGCAGCTTGGCTGGGAGAGGGGAGACCCAGTACTTC. V is TRBV5-1 and J is TRBJ2-5; the D gene is possibly TRBD2 (5 bases). V was trimmed by 0 bases and J by 5 bases, leaving 11 bases between them. The CDR3 contains 14 residues. Germline CDR1 and CDR2: SGHRS and YFSETQ. The full variable domain, completed using reference TRBV5-1 and TRBJ2-5, is KAGVTQTPRYLIKTRGQQVTLSCSPISGHRSVSWYQQTPGQGLQFLFEYFSETQRNKGNFPGRFSGRQFSNSRSEMNVSTLELGDSALYLCASSLAGRGETQYFGPGTRLLVL.

This chain links TRBV6-1 with TRBJ2-1, with TRBD1 matching 7 bases. V dropped 0 bases and J dropped 12; count of bases not matched to a gene: 11. The germline gives CDR1 MNHNS, CDR2 SASEGT. The CDR3 length is 15 residues. Written as DNA, the CDR3 is TGTGCCAGCAGTGAAGCGCTTGAAGGGGGCGCGCCGCAGTTCTTC. Protein sequence: CASSEALEGGAPQFF.

The rearrangement uses TRBV5-1 and TRBJ2-3; TRBD2 agrees at 16 bases. This CDR3 spans 17 amino acids. Germline trimming cut 2 bases from V and 3 bases from J; bases unmatched to any gene: 3. Germline V CDR1 and CDR2: SGHRS, YFSETQ. The CDR3 nucleotides are TGCGCCAGCAGCTTACCGGGACTAGCGGGAGGGACAGATACGCAGTATTTT. This sequence encodes CASSLPGLAGGTDTQYF.

The V call is TRBV27, the J call TRBJ1-1; tentatively, D is TRBD1 (5 bases). CDR3 length: 14 amino acids. V lost 1 base and J lost 1, with 7 bases in between. Germline CDR1 and CDR2: MNHEY and SMNVEV (reference sequence). The CDR3 DNA sequence: TGTGCCAGCAGTTTATGGGGCGGGAACACTGAAGCTTTCTTT. Its protein product is CASSLWGGNTEAFF.

This clone has just one count. The chain combines TRBV6-6 with TRBJ1-5; D ambiguous. This CDR3 has 14 amino acids. V was cut by 1 base and J by 4 bases, with 8 bases left in between. Germline CDR1 reads MNHNY; CDR2 reads SVGAGI (reference sequence). CDR3 nucleotides: TGTGCCAGCAGTTACTTCGGTCCTAATCAGCCCCAGCATTTT. This sequence encodes CASSYFGPNQPQHF.

The table lists this clone with a few counts. The gene calls are TRBV13 and TRBJ2-1, with TRBD2 as a possible D gene (5 bases). V was pared by 5 bases and J by 10 bases, with 12 bases between. This CDR3 is built from 12 residues. Germline-derived CDR1 and CDR2 are PRHDT and FYEKMQ (reference sequence). CDR3 in amino acids: CASSQDPGEQFF. The CDR3 DNA sequence: TGTGCCAGCAGCCAGGATCCGGGGGAGCAGTTCTTC.

The V and J genes are TRBV7-2 and TRBJ1-2; D gene unclear. This CDR3 is 15 amino acids long. The V and J ends lost 2 bases and 6 bases respectively, with 16 bases between them. Germline V gene sequence: CDR1 SGHTA, CDR2 FQGNSA. DNA for the CDR3: TGTGCCAGCAGCTTATTCGGCTGGCTAACTAATGGCTACACCTTC. Its translation: CASSLFGWLTNGYTF.

The V gene is TRBV10-3, the J gene TRBJ1-2; D call uncertain. The CDR3 loop spans 12 amino acids. V shed 2 bases and J shed 4 bases, with 5 bases lying between them. From germline, CDR1 is ENHRY and CDR2 SYGVKD. The CDR3 loop is CAISEPGYGYTF. The CDR3 DNA reads TGTGCCATCAGTGAGCCAGGCTATGGCTACACCTTC.

Of note for this clone: This CDR3 is also generated by other DNA sequences in the sample. J is TRBJ2-4 and V is TRBV29-1; 7 positions agree with TRBD1. Germline V gives CDR1 SQVTM, CDR2 ANQGSEA. This CDR3 comprises 11 residues. The V and J ends lost 7 bases and 6 bases, in that order; junction bases with no gene match: 3. The CDR3 sequence: CSGRQGNIQYF. The CDR3 DNA is TGCAGCGGCAGACAGGGAAACATTCAGTACTTC.

The chain is built from TRBV19 and TRBJ1-1; D remains unclear. Germline CDR1 and CDR2: LNHDA and SQIVND (reference sequence). The CDR3 length is 13 residues. V was shortened by 5 bases and J by 0 bases, with 7 bases between the two germline ends. The CDR3 bases are TGTGCCAGTAGTGCCACAGTGAACACTGAAGCTTTCTTT. It specifies CASSATVNTEAFF.

The chain links TRBV30 to TRBJ2-3; 8 bases align to TRBD2. V trimming: 5 bases; J trimming: 11 bases; junction bases outside the gene matches: 9. The CDR3 is made up of 12 amino acids. From germline, CDR1 is GTSNPN and CDR2 SVGIG (reference sequence). This CDR3 is CAWGGTRFEQYF. In DNA, the CDR3 is TGTGCCTGGGGCGGGACTAGGTTCGAGCAGTATTTT.

The V and J genes are TRBV11-2 and TRBJ2-3; TRBD2 might be the D (5 bases). Trimming shortened V by 7 bases and J by 2 bases, and 13 bases separated the two germline ends. This CDR3 region has 14 residues. CDR1 is SGHAT and CDR2 is FQNNGV in the germline V gene. As DNA, the CDR3 is TGTGCCAGCACACTAGGACGAACCACAGATACGCAGTATTTT. This translates into CASTLGRTTDTQYF. Drawing the rest from reference TRBV11-2 and TRBJ2-3, the complete variable domain is EAGVAQSPRYKIIEKRQSVAFWCNPISGHATLYWYQQILGQGPKLLIQFQNNGVVDDSQLPKDRFSAERLKGVDSTLKIQPAKLEDSAVYLCASTLGRTTDTQYFGPGTRLTVL.

The rearrangement links TRBV7-3 to TRBJ2-1; 8 positions agree with TRBD2. After removal of 2 bases from V and 4 bases from J, the junction contained 4 bases not matched to a gene. The germline gives CDR1 SGHTA, CDR2 FQGTGA. The CDR3 is made up of 15 amino acids. The CDR3 nucleotides read TGTGCCAGCAGCTTAGAAGCGGGAGCTTACAATGAGCAGTTCTTC. Translation: CASSLEAGAYNEQFF. The variable domain in full, completed from reference TRBV7-3 and TRBJ2-1, reads GAGVSQTPSNKVTEKGKYVELRCDPISGHTALYWYRQSLGQGPEFLIYFQGTGAADDSGLPNDRFFAVRPEGSVSTLKIQRTERGDSAVYLCASSLEAGAYNEQFFGPGTRLTVL.